These T cell receptor beta chains were read from a single sample in a study of blood T cell repertoires in COVID-19. Assay used: immunoSEQ multiplex PCR; TCRdb lists only in-frame clones, some missing. The sample consists of roughly 200,000 clones, almost 90% of them appearing once. The source material was peripheral blood. Source of these receptors: a man aged 18 to 35 with active or convalescent COVID-19. Each CDR3 is given with its conserved first and last residue.

>TRBJ2-7|TRBV28|15
CASTPSMTGLHEQYF
>TRBJ1-5|TRBV19|12
CASSPVNQPQHF
>TRBJ2-5|TRBV5-4|16
CASSWGGGQVQETQYF
>TRBJ2-1|TRBV24-1|12
CATSAFAGEQFF
>TRBJ2-7|TRBV6-2/TRBV6-3|15
CASSGRTGGSYEQYF
>TRBJ2-2|TRBV10-3|16
CAISAPDRVWAGELFF
>TRBJ2-7|TRBV10-2|15
CASSEPGSRTYEQYF
>TRBJ2-5|TRBV3-1/TRBV3-2|18
CASSQAGFLTAPGGTQYF
>TRBJ1-2|TRBV30|15
CAWSVFGVSGYGYTF
>TRBJ2-2|TRBV24-1|13
CATSEPNAGELFF